This is a list of T cell receptor beta chains from one sample in a study of shared clonotypes between healthy human individuals. Assay used: immunoSEQ multiplex PCR; TCRdb lists only in-frame clones, some missing. The data hold approximately 650,000 clones, with around 95% observed a single time. Material for sequencing was naive CD8+ T cells sorted from blood. The receptors originated from a woman in her twenties or thirties in good health. The CDR3 runs from the conserved cysteine through the conserved F or W. D genes are given only for firm matches. For some rows the clone size is stated as once, few or many, or as a class when expanded; others skip it.

CDR3 DNA	CDR3 protein	J gene	CDR3 length	clone size	V gene	D gene
TGTGCCAGCAGCCCCCCGAAGTGGGGTAAAAACATTCAGTACTTC	CASSPPKWGKNIQYF	TRBJ2-4	15	.	TRBV7-9	.
TGTGCCAGCAGCCATTTCGAGGACTCCCATACTTTCTACGAGCAGTACTTC	CASSHFEDSHTFYEQYF	TRBJ2-7	17	once	TRBV14	.
TGTGCCAGCAGTCCTAATGGGATGGACTATGGCTACACCTTC	CASSPNGMDYGYTF	TRBJ1-2	14	.	TRBV27	.
TGTGCCAGCAGTAGCCTTACAGGGGGCGCAGCCTACGAGCAGTACTTC	CASSSLTGGAAYEQYF	TRBJ2-7	16	.	TRBV27	TRBD1
TGCGCCAGCAGCCCTCTTGCTAGCGGGACCTACGAGCAGTACTTC	CASSPLASGTYEQYF	TRBJ2-7	15	.	TRBV5-1	TRBD2
TGTGCTAGTGATCGCGCCGCATTCTACAATGAGCAGTTCTTC	CASDRAAFYNEQFF	TRBJ2-1	14	once	TRBV12-5	.
TGTGCCAGTGTACGGGAGGGGCTTGAGCAGTTCTTC	CASVREGLEQFF	TRBJ2-1	12	.	TRBV6-1	TRBD2
TGTGCCAGCAGTGACTTAAACACTGAAGCTTTCTTT	CASSDLNTEAFF	TRBJ1-1	12	.	TRBV25-1	.
TGCGCCAGCAGCCAAGGTGGGGGGGAGTTCTTC	CASSQGGGEFF	TRBJ2-1	11	.	TRBV4-1	TRBD2
TGTGCCAGCAGTCCAGCGGTCGCGTACGAGCAGTACTTC	CASSPAVAYEQYF	TRBJ2-7	13	.	TRBV28	.
TGTGCCAGCAGTGAATTTGGGGGAATAGAGACCCAGTACTTC	CASSEFGGIETQYF	TRBJ2-5	14	.	TRBV25-1	.
TGCAGTGCTAGTATCCTCAATGAGCAGTTCTTC	CSASILNEQFF	TRBJ2-1	11	.	TRBV20-1	.
TGTGCCAGCAGGGAAGACAGGGGAACGTTCTCCTACGAGCAGTACTTC	CASREDRGTFSYEQYF	TRBJ2-7	16	.	TRBV7-8	TRBD1
TGTGCCAGCAGCTTCGGGACAGAGCAGTACTTC	CASSFGTEQYF	TRBJ2-7	11	.	TRBV7-9	.
TGCGCCAGCAGCCAAACGGTCCCCGAGCTATTCCACAATGAGCAGTTCTTC	CASSQTVPELFHNEQFF	TRBJ2-1	17	.	TRBV4-1	.
TGTGCCACCAGCAGAGACAGTCTCGACGAAAAACTGTTTTTT	CATSRDSLDEKLFF	TRBJ1-4	14	.	TRBV15	.
TGCGCCAGCAGCCAAACAGGGAGTCGGACCTACGAGCAGTACTTC	CASSQTGSRTYEQYF	TRBJ2-7	15	.	TRBV4-1	.